This is a list of T cell receptor beta chains from one sample in a study of T cell responses to AZD1222 COVID-19 vaccine. TCRdb keeps only in-frame clones here, not all; method: immunoSEQ multiplex PCR. Here the sample spans about 120,000 clones, about 89% being singletons. This sample comprised peripheral blood, obtained on day 0 of AZD1222 vaccination. The receptors shown here come from an adult in good health. Each CDR3 is given with its conserved first and last residue. Each record gives: clone size, V gene, J gene, D gene, CDR3 protein, CDR3 DNA. A D gene is named only where the DNA matches it firmly. Rows may omit the clone size; those that give it use once, few, many or a size class.

-	TRBV12-3/TRBV12-4	TRBJ2-7	-	CASGGAYEQYF	TGTGCCAGCGGTGGGGCCTACGAGCAGTACTTC
-	TRBV9	TRBJ1-5	-	CASSGGTVSNQPQHF	TGTGCCAGCAGCGGAGGGACGGTTAGCAATCAGCCCCAGCATTTT
-	TRBV18	TRBJ1-6	-	CASSPGSLYNSPLHF	TGTGCCAGCTCACCAGGGAGTCTCTATAATTCACCCCTCCACTTT
once	TRBV29-1	TRBJ2-5	TRBD2	CSVGLASHAETQYF	TGCAGCGTTGGACTAGCGTCCCATGCAGAGACCCAGTACTTC
-	TRBV2	TRBJ1-1	TRBD1	CASSERGRGNTEAFF	TGTGCCAGCAGTGAAAGGGGGCGGGGAAACACTGAAGCTTTCTTT
-	TRBV5-6	TRBJ1-4	TRBD1	CASSRRQGGEKLFF	TGTGCCAGCAGCCGCAGACAGGGGGGTGAAAAACTGTTTTTT
-	TRBV2	TRBJ1-5	-	CASNWDDRAQPQHF	TGTGCCAGCAATTGGGACGATCGAGCCCAGCCCCAGCATTTT
-	TRBV28	TRBJ1-1	-	CASMETANTEAFF	TGTGCCAGCATGGAGACGGCGAACACTGAAGCTTTCTTT
-	TRBV19	TRBJ1-2	-	CASSTGASNYGYTF	TGTGCCAGTAGTACAGGGGCCTCTAACTATGGCTACACCTTC
-	TRBV19	TRBJ2-1	TRBD2	CASTKQRESYNEQFF	TGTGCCAGTACCAAACAGCGGGAATCCTACAATGAGCAGTTCTTC
-	TRBV21-1	TRBJ1-6	-	CASSNTGTGVSPLHF	TGTGCCAGCAGCAATACCGGGACAGGGGTATCACCCCTCCACTTT
-	TRBV9	TRBJ2-1	-	CASSVWGTESYNEQFF	TGTGCCAGCAGCGTATGGGGGACGGAGAGCTACAATGAGCAGTTCTTC
few	TRBV7-2	TRBJ2-3	-	CASSSSFTGKMQYF	TGTGCCAGCAGCTCCTCATTCACCGGGAAAATGCAGTATTTT
-	TRBV5-1	TRBJ2-1	-	CASRPPVLSEQFF	TGCGCCAGCAGACCACCAGTGCTGAGTGAGCAGTTCTTC
-	TRBV28	TRBJ1-5	-	CASSLFGDGNQPQHF	TGTGCCAGCAGTTTATTTGGGGACGGCAATCAGCCCCAGCATTTT
once	TRBV20-1	TRBJ2-1	TRBD2	CSASGSGAYEQFF	TGCAGTGCAAGTGGTAGCGGGGCCTATGAGCAGTTCTTC
-	TRBV10-3	TRBJ2-7	TRBD1	CAISGGQYEQYF	TGTGCCATCAGTGGGGGACAGTACGAGCAGTACTTC
once	TRBV9	TRBJ1-2	-	CASTFGPSDMGYTF	TGTGCCAGCACCTTCGGGCCGAGCGATATGGGCTACACCTTC
few	TRBV2	TRBJ2-7	-	CASSEGDGTYEQYF	TGTGCCAGCAGTGAGGGCGACGGAACCTACGAGCAGTACTTC
-	TRBV5-5	TRBJ1-2	-	CASSLDAFGGYGYTF	TGTGCCAGCAGCTTGGACGCATTCGGGGGGTATGGCTACACCTTC